The table lists the clone carrying this T cell receptor beta chain with a few counts. The data derive from a study of molecular identifiers for immune sequencing clone quantification. Each CDR3 protein gets one entry after TCRdb re-called the PCR reads with MiXCR. The table has about 640,000 distinct CDR3 sequences, nearly 20% seen once. Per the germline V gene, CDR1 is MNHNY and CDR2 is SVGAGI (reference sequence). CDR3 length: 11 amino acids. The V and J ends lost 6 bases and 4 bases respectively, with 7 bases between them. The sequence was obtained from a human donor in good health. Some libraries in this study had Jurkat cell RNA spiked in. Sequencing was performed on naive CD8+ T cells from blood, with Jurkat cell RNA spiked in. Subset denoted: FACS-sorted CD8+CD4-CCR7+CD45RA+ naive T cells. The rearrangement links TRBV6-6 to TRBJ2-7; maybe TRBD2 (5 bases). CDR3 nucleotides: TGTGCCAGCAGGAGGGTGTACGAGCAGTACTTC. As protein: CASRRVYEQYF.